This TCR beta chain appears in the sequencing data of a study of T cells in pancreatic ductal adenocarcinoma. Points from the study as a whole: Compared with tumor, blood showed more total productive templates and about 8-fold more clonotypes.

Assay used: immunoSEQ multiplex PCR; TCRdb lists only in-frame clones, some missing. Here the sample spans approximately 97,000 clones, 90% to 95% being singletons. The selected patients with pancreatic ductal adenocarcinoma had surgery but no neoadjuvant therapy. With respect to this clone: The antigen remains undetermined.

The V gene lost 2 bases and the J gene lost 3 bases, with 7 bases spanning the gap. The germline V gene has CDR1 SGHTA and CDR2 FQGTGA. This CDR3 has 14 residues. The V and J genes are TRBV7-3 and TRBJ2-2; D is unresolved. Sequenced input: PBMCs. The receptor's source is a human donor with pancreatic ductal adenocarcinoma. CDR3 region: CASSLSQYTGELFF. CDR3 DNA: TGTGCCAGCAGCTTATCCCAGTACACCGGGGAGCTGTTTTTT. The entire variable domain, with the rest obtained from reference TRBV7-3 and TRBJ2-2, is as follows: GAGVSQTPSNKVTEKGKYVELRCDPISGHTALYWYRQSLGQGPEFLIYFQGTGAADDSGLPNDRFFAVRPEGSVSTLKIQRTERGDSAVYLCASSLSQYTGELFFGEGSRLTVL.